This T cell receptor beta chain was sequenced during a study of T-cell reconstitution after alpha-beta-depleted transplantation in children (dated by TCRdb to 2016 to 2017). Looking at the study overall: The study quantitatively tracked T-cell immune reconstitution after TCRalphabeta/CD19-depleted allogeneic hematopoietic cell transplantation in children using TCR repertoire profiling.

A word on this clonotype: The specificity of this receptor is unknown. Base qualities are not provided; no much larger clone lies one nucleotide away.

Libraries were constructed by PCR. For sequencing, an Illumina HiSeq 2500 was employed. Molecular barcoding was employed in the preparation of TCR libraries, with unique molecular identifiers being used to normalize TCRbeta repertoire quantification. TCRdb redid the processing of the public reads, applying fastp at Q25 and MiXCR, and retained in-frame beta chains. Each entry is one CDR3 protein sequence, shown with its most common DNA and genes. The sample has fewer than 250,000 distinct CDR3 sequences on record, approximately 17% of them singletons. Around 44% of the sample lies in the top ten. Interpreted using the paper, the treatment or condition label stands for: allogeneic hematopoietic cell transplantation with graft depleted of TCRalphabeta T cells and CD19 B cells. TCRalphabeta/CD19-depleted allogeneic hematopoietic cell grafts were given to the transplant recipients, all of whom were children.

Overall results and qualifications from the work: The apparently early alphabetaT-cell count recovery about two months after transplant was reportedly dependent on only several hundred rapidly expanded clones derived from non-depleted graft cells. In some patients, the high TCRbeta diversity seen at day 60 was put down to recipient T cells and intrathymic progenitors that had survived conditioning. Over the following months the frequencies of hyperexpanded clones went down, and after one year T-cell counts and TCRbeta diversity were mostly credited to newly produced T cells.

The CDR3 holds 17 amino acids from the cysteine to the phenylalanine. Here the CDR3 DNA is all that survives: 51 bases in frame from base 1. As encoded in the germline V gene, CDR1 is MGHRA while CDR2 is YSYEKL. V is pruned by 0 bases and J by 0 bases, leaving 7 bases of the junction without a gene match. This sequence originates from a male patient aged 2-15 years who had a stem cell transplant for acute lymphoblastic leukemia, so the T cells may come from the graft donor. The rearranged chain carries TRBV4-1 and TRBJ2-7, with 8 bases in between that match TRBD2. Sequences were derived from PBMCs, mostly from graft donor cells, sampled 360 days after TCRalphabeta/CD19-depleted stem cell transplant. The CDR3 loop reads CASSQDPPGGLSYEQYF. The DNA sequence is given as TGCGCCAGCAGCCAAGATCCCCCGGGGGGGCTCTCCTACGAGCAGTACTTC.